This T cell receptor (beta chain) was retrieved from a study of blood T cell repertoires in COVID-19 (dated by TCRdb to 2018 to 2020). For the study in its entirety: Samples covering the acute and convalescent phases of COVID-19 were provided by collaborators in the United States, Italy and Spain. Deeply sampled blood TCRbeta repertoires from subjects exposed to, actively infected with, or recovered from COVID-19 were included in the dataset. The repertoires were released in a freely available public database intended as a resource for research on the immune response to SARS-CoV-2. A de-identified subject ID, COVID-19 status, age in years and sex were almost always included in the sample metadata. The material from the prospective study consisted of cDNA or gDNA derived from T cells, B-cell-depleted T cells, or PBMCs. The samples were drawn from the first 160 participants of the ongoing ImmuneRACE study and from more than 1,000 subjects provided by 6 global collaborators. HLA class I and class II types, where available, came from metadata supplied by the sample provider rather than from assay-based typing.

Points the paper makes about the study in general: The amount of clinical and demographic metadata varied by source and participant and was provided uncurated.

Participants in the prospective study were enrolled through a virtual design, were aged about 18 to 100 years, and lived in roughly 24 United States geographic areas. Cohort assignment in the prospective study relied on participant-reported clinical history from a screening survey and a study questionnaire. Recovered participants in ImmuneRACE Cohort 3 were defined by two consecutive negative NP/OP PCR tests, clearance by a healthcare professional, or resolution of symptoms. In the prospective study, mobile phlebotomists collected whole blood, serum and a nasopharyngeal or oropharyngeal swab from each participant. Additional blood draws and questionnaires over an approximately 2-month period could optionally be provided by prospective study participants. Blood samples from the prospective study were shipped frozen or at room temperature prior to DNA extraction. Measured from the cysteine to the phenylalanine, the CDR3 is 13 residues long. CDR3 DNA only is kept here, 39 bases in frame from base 1. The germline V gene (reference sequence) yields GTSNPN for CDR1 and SVGIG for CDR2. A distance of 5 bases separates the germline ends of V and J, which lose 0 bases and 2 bases respectively.

TCRbeta CDR3 regions were amplified from genomic DNA by means of the immunoSEQ Assay, a bias-controlled multiplex PCR. On the study's bioinformatics: The number of nucleated cells in each sample was estimated by amplification of reference gene primers within the assay. To quantify the absolute abundance of each unique TCRbeta CDR3 rearrangement, sequence reads were collapsed and filtered. For each sample, productive Simpson clonality was calculated as the square root of Simpson's diversity index over productive rearrangements. TCRdb stores this immuneACCESS table with in-frame sequences only. Part of the clones is absent; in the studies checked, under half of the shortfall reflects unresolved V genes, and no reason is known for the rest. The V and J calls and clone size were taken over from that table, and D and trimming were inferred from the DNA. Counted in this sample were approximately 200,000 clones; roughly four fifths of them appeared once. The ten largest clonotypes hold approximately 10% of the sample.

This clone was recorded a few times. Its cognate antigen has yet to be identified. Base-call qualities are not available, and no considerably larger clone is one nucleotide away. The same CDR3 can be traced to other DNA sequences in this sample. This chain joins TRBV30 to TRBJ1-5; tentative D gene TRBD1, with 5 bases matching. The sequenced sample was PBMCs or T cells enriched from blood (not recorded which). The clonotype originates from a man in his forties or fifties who had recovered from COVID-19. The bases read TGTGCCTGGAGTGTACAGGGCAATCAGCCCCAGCATTTT. This yields the protein CAWSVQGNQPQHF.